This passage covers 31 T cell receptor beta chains from one sample sequenced in a study of cytomegalovirus exposure and HLA in healthy donors. Using immunoSEQ multiplex PCR, the repertoire was profiled, and TCRdb retains in-frame clones only, with some absent. The sample holds some 54,000 clones, approximately 90% seen once. The sample taken for sequencing was PBMCs. These TCRs come from a young man in good health and CMV-seronegative.

The V and J genes are TRBV28 and TRBJ2-7; D is possibly TRBD1 (7 bases). The CDR3 length is 14 residues. The V end was cut by 6 bases, the J end by 6 bases, with 18 bases between. Germline-derived CDR1 and CDR2 are MDHEN and SYDVKM. CDR3 in amino acids: CASSGSTGVAEQYF. DNA for the CDR3: TGTGCCAGCAGCGGGAGTACAGGGGTCGCCGAGCAGTACTTC.

This clone was counted a single time. The chain recombines TRBV28 with TRBJ2-4; 10 bases agree with TRBD1. CDR1 and CDR2 from the germline V gene are MDHEN and SYDVKM. The junction had 9 bases not matched to a gene; V was cut back by 6 bases and J by 7 bases. The CDR3 spans 15 residues. The CDR3 DNA follows: TGTGCCAGCAGCCCCTCCGGGACAGGGGTGAACATTCAGTACTTC. This encodes CASSPSGTGVNIQYF.

As DNA, the CDR3 is TGTGCCAGCAGCGCCCCGGCCGCCGGGACTAGCGGAGCCAAAAACATTCAGTACTTC. Encoded protein: CASSAPAAGTSGAKNIQYF. The V call is TRBV9, the J call TRBJ2-4, with TRBD2 identical over 11 bases. V was clipped by 3 bases and J by 0 bases; unmatched bases: 11. The CDR3 runs to 19 residues. Germline-derived CDR1 and CDR2 are SGDLS and YYNGEE.

The chain is built from TRBV27 and TRBJ2-7, with 7 nucleotides matching TRBD1. The CDR3 is 17 residues long. V lost 6 bases and J lost 1; bases outside the gene matches: 15. CDR1 MNHEY and CDR2 SMNVEV come from the germline V gene (reference sequence). The CDR3 here is CASSPMGGRGQSYEQYF. The CDR3 bases are TGTGCCAGCAGCCCTATGGGTGGTCGGGGACAGTCCTACGAGCAGTACTTC.

The V call is TRBV7-2, the J call TRBJ2-1; no definite D call. This CDR3 comprises 18 residues. Germline V gives CDR1 SGHTA, CDR2 FQGNSA. V was pared by 1 base and J by 5 bases, with 21 bases between. CDR3 bases: TGTGCCAGCAGCTTAGAGGCATCCCGGGTTCGATGGGACAATGAGCAGTTCTTC. Amino acids: CASSLEASRVRWDNEQFF.

V gene TRBV2 combines with J gene TRBJ2-5, with 9 bases aligning to TRBD2. Germline-derived CDR1 and CDR2 are SNHLY and FYNNEI. The length of the CDR3 is 15 residues. J was trimmed by 4 bases and V by 4 bases; bases with no gene match: 7. CDR3 in amino acids: CASSGMAGGPETQYF. The CDR3 DNA is TGTGCCAGCAGTGGGATGGCGGGAGGGCCAGAGACCCAGTACTTC.

The rearrangement links TRBV4-2 to TRBJ1-1, with TRBD1 matching 9 bases. This CDR3 region has 14 residues. With 1 base clipped from V and 3 bases from J, the junction kept 0 bases outside the gene matches. Germline loops: CDR1 LGHNA, CDR2 YNFKEQ. DNA of the CDR3: TGTGCCAGCAGCCAAGGACAGGGGGACACTGAAGCTTTCTTT. As protein: CASSQGQGDTEAFF.

This rearrangement joins TRBV2 to TRBJ1-3, with 12 positions matching TRBD1. The CDR3 consists of 15 residues. Per germline, CDR1 SNHLY and CDR2 FYNNEI. The V segment lost 6 bases and the J segment 2 bases; nucleotides outside the gene matches: 2. The CDR3 sequence is CASSRDRGPGNTIYF. Written as DNA, the CDR3 is TGTGCCAGCAGCCGGGACAGGGGGCCTGGAAACACCATATATTTT.

This sequence joins TRBV29-1 and TRBJ1-2; possible D gene TRBD1, 6 bases. Germline lookup yields CDR1 SQVTM and CDR2 ANQGSEA. The CDR3 has 13 residues. Trimming cost V 2 bases and J 4 bases, with 11 bases left between them. The DNA for the CDR3 is TGCAGCGTTGAACAGGGGATGGGCTATGGCTACACCTTC. It is translated as CSVEQGMGYGYTF.

The V and J genes are TRBV4-1 and TRBJ1-2, with 8 bases matching TRBD1. This CDR3 is built from 15 residues. The V and J ends lost 0 bases and 7 bases, in that order; junction bases with no gene match: 7. From germline, CDR1 is MGHRA and CDR2 YSYEKL. The CDR3 loop reads CASSQDSQGAFGYTF. In DNA, the CDR3 is TGCGCCAGCAGCCAAGATTCCCAGGGGGCGTTTGGCTACACCTTC.

This clone was observed once. The chain has TRBV11-2 and TRBJ1-1; D remains ambiguous. The V end was cut by 5 bases, the J end by 3 bases, with 16 bases between. CDR3 length: 15 residues. From germline, CDR1 is SGHAT and CDR2 FQNNGV. This CDR3 is CASSTSAGIHTEAFF. The CDR3 DNA reads as TGTGCCAGCAGCACCAGCGCGGGAATTCACACTGAAGCTTTCTTT.

The CDR3 coding sequence is TGTGCCAGCAGCTTAATGGGACTAGCGGGAGGCACAGATACGCAGTATTTT. It specifies CASSLMGLAGGTDTQYF. The rearrangement links TRBV7-2 to TRBJ2-3; 14 nucleotides align to TRBD2. Germline V lookup: CDR1 SGHTA, CDR2 FQGNSA. Trimming took 2 bases from V and 1 from J; bases not matched to a gene: 2. The CDR3 covers 17 residues.

The chain links TRBV2 to TRBJ2-1; 11 bases align to TRBD2. The CDR3 spans 17 residues. Germline CDR1 SNHLY, CDR2 FYNNEI. The trim removed 2 bases at V and 5 bases at J, leaving 8 bases unmatched. The DNA of the CDR3 is TGTGCCAGCAGTGAACACAGAACTAGCGGGAGCCACAATGAGCAGTTCTTC. Amino acids: CASSEHRTSGSHNEQFF.

This chain joins TRBV7-9 and TRBJ1-4; weak D call: TRBD1 (5 bases). The V end was cut by 5 bases, the J end by 0 bases, with 16 bases between. Germline-derived CDR1 and CDR2 are SEHNR and FQNEAQ (reference sequence). The CDR3 covers 17 residues. The DNA for the CDR3 is TGTGCCAGCAGCCTCGGGTCAGAAGGGGCAACTAATGAAAAACTGTTTTTT. This gives the protein CASSLGSEGATNEKLFF.

The J gene is TRBJ2-4, the V gene TRBV14; D is possibly TRBD1 (5 bases). Germline CDR1 is SGHDN and CDR2 is FVKESK. Trimming removed 4 bases from V and 11 bases from J, with 18 bases in between. The CDR3 is 14 amino acids. The CDR3 is CASSLQGADPLQYF. CDR3 DNA sequence: TGTGCCAGCAGCCTCCAAGGGGCAGACCCCCTTCAGTACTTC.

The gene calls are TRBV5-6 and TRBJ1-2, with 7 positions matching TRBD1. V was pared by 4 bases and J by 5 bases, with 8 bases of the junction left unmatched. This CDR3 has 14 amino acids. CDR1 and CDR2 (germline): SGHDT, YYEEEE. CDR3 coding DNA: TGTGCCAGCAGCCCTACAGGGGAGAGGTATGGCTACACCTTC. Protein product: CASSPTGERYGYTF.

The V call is TRBV25-1, the J call TRBJ2-2; TRBD1 agrees at 8 bases. After removal of 4 bases from V and 4 bases from J, the junction contained 2 bases not matched to a gene. This CDR3 region has 14 residues. CDR1 and CDR2 from the germline V gene are MGHDK and SYGVNS. In DNA, the CDR3 is TGTGCCAGCAGTGGGGACAGGATCACCGGGGAGCTGTTTTTT. As protein: CASSGDRITGELFF.

This rearrangement joins TRBV5-5 to TRBJ2-7, with 7 nucleotides matching TRBD1. The ends lost 4 bases at V and 3 bases at J; junction bases unmatched: 13. Germline loops: CDR1 SGHKS, CDR2 YYEKEE (reference sequence). The CDR3 runs 16 residues. The CDR3 DNA follows: TGTGCCAGCAGCCGTACGTGGGACAGCTTACTCTACGAGCAGTACTTC. This codes for CASSRTWDSLLYEQYF. Drawing the rest from reference TRBV5-5 and TRBJ2-7, the complete variable domain is DAGVTQSPTHLIKTRGQQVTLRCSPISGHKSVSWYQQVLGQGPQFIFQYYEKEERGRGNFPDRFSARQFPNYSSELNVNALLLGDSALYLCASSRTWDSLLYEQYFGPGTRLTVT.

This sequence joins TRBV6-1 and TRBJ1-2; D remains ambiguous. This CDR3 has 15 residues. Germline CDR1 reads MNHNS; CDR2 reads SASEGT. V dropped 7 bases and J dropped 3 bases, with 18 bases sitting between them. CDR3 residues: CASKRTGRWDYGYTF. The CDR3 DNA follows: TGTGCCAGCAAGCGTACCGGTCGGTGGGACTATGGCTACACCTTC.

The chain uses TRBV15 and TRBJ1-5; the D gene is possibly TRBD1 (5 bases). Trimming shortened V by 3 bases and J by 7 bases, and 13 bases separated the two germline ends. Germline values: CDR1 LNHNV, CDR2 YYDKDF (reference sequence). The CDR3 has 14 residues. The DNA for the CDR3 is TGTGCCACCAGCAGTTTGGGGGGAGACCAGCCCCAGCATTTT. Its translation is CATSSLGGDQPQHF.

The chain is built from TRBV6-1 and TRBJ2-3; TRBD2 is a possible D gene (5 bases). The germline V gene encodes CDR1 MNHNS and CDR2 SASEGT. The V gene lost 4 bases and the J gene lost 4 bases, with 15 bases spanning the gap. This CDR3 comprises 15 residues. As DNA, the CDR3 is TGTGCCAGCAGTGGGGTCATTTGGACTGCAGATACGCAGTATTTT. Amino acid sequence: CASSGVIWTADTQYF.

The CDR3 is CASLAQSGNTEAFF. CDR3 DNA: TGTGCCAGCCTCGCACAGTCTGGAAACACTGAAGCTTTCTTT. V gene TRBV2 combines with J gene TRBJ1-1; no clear D gene. Germline V gene sequence: CDR1 SNHLY, CDR2 FYNNEI. The CDR3 is 14 residues long. V lost 8 bases and J lost 2, with 15 bases in between.

The gene calls are TRBV28 and TRBJ1-5, with D perhaps TRBD1 (5 bases). V lost 6 bases, J lost 5 bases, and 8 bases lay in between. The germline gives CDR1 MDHEN, CDR2 SYDVKM. The CDR3 length is 12 residues. The CDR3 region has the DNA TGTGCCAGCAGGGGGGGGGATCAGCCCCAGCATTTT. Translated: CASRGGDQPQHF.

The chain employs TRBV19 and TRBJ2-5, with 8 bases that match TRBD2. The CDR3 consists of 15 residues. Germline loops: CDR1 LNHDA, CDR2 SQIVND (reference sequence). J lost 5 bases, V lost 3 bases, and 8 bases had no gene match. CDR3 nucleotides: TGTGCCAGTAGTATCTACCGGGAGGGCCGGGAGACCCAGTACTTC. Translated: CASSIYREGRETQYF.

DNA for the CDR3: TGTGCCAGCAGAGTGGGAGTCGGGGACACTGAAGCTTTCTTT. Translating it yields CASRVGVGDTEAFF. This chain uses TRBV6-4 with TRBJ1-1; no clear D. From germline, CDR1 is MRHNA and CDR2 SNTAGT. The CDR3 runs to 14 residues. The germline V and J ends were trimmed by 6 bases and 3 bases, with 14 bases remaining between them.

The rearrangement uses TRBV19 and TRBJ1-5; D gene uncertain. This CDR3 comprises 13 residues. Germline lookup yields CDR1 LNHDA and CDR2 SQIVND (reference sequence). The V gene lost 11 bases and the J gene lost 5 bases, with 16 bases spanning the gap. CDR3 amino acids: CACSEAVHQPQHF. The CDR3 nucleotides are TGTGCCTGTTCCGAGGCCGTTCATCAGCCCCAGCATTTT.

This clone occurred once. The chain carries TRBV28 and TRBJ2-7; 11 bases align to TRBD1. J lost 3 bases, V lost 3 bases, and 4 bases had no gene match. The CDR3 spans 15 residues. From germline, CDR1 is MDHEN and CDR2 SYDVKM. The DNA for the CDR3 is TGTGCCAGCAGTTTTCTAGGGACAGGGGGCTACGAGCAGTACTTC. It yields the protein CASSFLGTGGYEQYF. Full variable domain (missing parts from reference TRBV28 and TRBJ2-7): DVKVTQSSRYLVKRTGEKVFLECVQDMDHENMFWYRQDPGLGLRLIYFSYDVKMKEKGDIPEGYSVSREKKERFSLILESASTNQTSMYLCASSFLGTGGYEQYFGPGTRLTVT.

The rearrangement joins TRBV10-1 to TRBJ2-1; 8 bases match TRBD2. V lost 3 bases, J lost 7 bases, and 8 bases stayed unmatched. This CDR3 contains 15 residues. The germline V gene has CDR1 WNHNN and CDR2 SYGVQD (reference sequence). This CDR3 reads CASSDGAGGGNEQFF. CDR3 sequence (DNA): TGCGCCAGCAGTGACGGTGCGGGAGGTGGGAATGAGCAGTTCTTC.

The chain joins TRBV20-1 to TRBJ2-7, with D possibly TRBD1 on 5 matching bases. The CDR3 runs 11 residues. Germline V gene sequence: CDR1 DFQATT, CDR2 SNEGSKA (reference sequence). The CDR3: CSHRPLFEQYF. The CDR3, as DNA: TGCAGCCACAGGCCCCTTTTCGAGCAGTACTTC.

The rearrangement links TRBV28 to TRBJ1-5, with TRBD1 as a possible D gene (6 bases). The CDR3 contains 17 residues. The V gene lost 5 bases and the J gene lost 0 bases, with 17 bases spanning the gap. CDR1 and CDR2 (germline): MDHEN, SYDVKM. The CDR3 spells CASSPRDTVPSNQPQHF. CDR3 DNA sequence: TGTGCCAGCAGTCCCCGGGACACCGTTCCTAGCAATCAGCCCCAGCATTTT.

This chain connects TRBV19 to TRBJ2-3; D perhaps matches TRBD1 (6 bases). Germline CDR1 and CDR2: LNHDA and SQIVND (reference sequence). V lost 3 bases and J lost 2, with 9 bases in between. The CDR3 contains 14 residues. The CDR3 spells CASSITGYTDTQYF. DNA for the CDR3: TGTGCCAGTAGTATTACAGGGTACACAGATACGCAGTATTTT.